The 20 T cell receptor beta chains reported below all come from one sample, sequenced in a study of T cell responses to AZD1222 COVID-19 vaccine. Libraries were prepared by immunoSEQ multiplex PCR; TCRdb keeps only in-frame clonotypes and omits some of them. In the table there are fewer than 130,000 clones, about 90% of which are singletons. Material: peripheral blood, obtained 28 days after the second AZD1222 dose. The origin of the receptors is an adult who received the AZD1222 COVID-19 vaccine.

The chain couples TRBV3-1 (or the pseudogene TRBV3-2) to TRBJ1-1; 7 bases line up with TRBD1. Trimming took 4 bases from V and 5 from J; bases not matched to a gene: 7. This CDR3 spans 14 amino acids. Germline-derived CDR1 and CDR2 are LGHDT and YNNKEL (reference sequence). As DNA, the CDR3 is TGTGCCAGCAGCCGCGACAGGGCAGTTACTGAAGCTTTCTTT. This gives the protein CASSRDRAVTEAFF.

The genes are TRBV11-3 and TRBJ2-6, with TRBD1 matching 9 bases. The CDR3 runs 17 residues. Germline CDR1 SGHNT, CDR2 YENEEA. After removal of 5 bases from V and 0 bases from J, the junction contained 5 bases not matched to a gene. In nucleotides, the CDR3 is TGTGCCAGCAGCACGGGGACAGGGCTCTCTGGGGCCAACGTCCTGACTTTC. Its translation: CASSTGTGLSGANVLTF.

The chain links TRBV4-2 to TRBJ2-6; D is ambiguous. The CDR3 runs to 16 residues. Deletions cut 0 bases from V and 0 bases from J, with 6 bases between. Looked up from germline, CDR1 is LGHNA and CDR2 is YNFKEQ. CDR3 DNA: TGTGCCAGCAGCCAAGACCGAAGCTCTGGGGCCAACGTCCTGACTTTC. This encodes CASSQDRSSGANVLTF.

The chain links TRBV19 to TRBJ2-7; 12 positions agree with TRBD2. V lost 5 bases, J lost 2 bases, and 7 bases stayed unmatched. Germline lookup yields CDR1 LNHDA and CDR2 SQIVND (reference sequence). The CDR3 has 16 amino acids. CDR3 protein: CASSERLAGATYEQYF. Here the CDR3 DNA reads TGTGCCAGTAGTGAAAGACTAGCGGGAGCTACCTACGAGCAGTACTTC.

The chain recombines TRBV5-6 with TRBJ2-7; D remains unclear. Trimming cost V 9 bases and J 5 bases, with 21 bases left between them. CDR1 is SGHDT and CDR2 is YYEEEE in the germline V gene. This CDR3 has 14 amino acids. In DNA, the CDR3 is TGTGCCACCCAGCCTGGGCTTGCTTCTAACGAGCAGTACTTC. The encoded protein is CATQPGLASNEQYF.

This clone occurred once. CDR3 nucleotides: TGCAGCGTTAACGGTCCTGGGCTAGCGGGCACCACAGATACGCAGTATTTT. Residues: CSVNGPGLAGTTDTQYF. The chain recombines TRBV29-1 with TRBJ2-3; 8 positions match TRBD2. CDR1 SQVTM and CDR2 ANQGSEA come from the germline V gene. The length of the CDR3 is 17 residues. Trimming removed 5 bases from V and 2 bases from J; junction bases left unmatched: 15.

The chain employs TRBV12-5 and TRBJ1-1; 7 bases agree with TRBD1. Germline lookup yields CDR1 LGHNT and CDR2 FRNRAP. The CDR3 is made up of 12 amino acids. The J segment lost 4 bases and the V segment lost 6 bases, leaving 2 bases of the junction unmatched. As DNA, the CDR3 is TGTGCTAGTGGACAGGGGTCCACTGAAGCTTTCTTT. Its translation is CASGQGSTEAFF.

This clone was found once. At the DNA level, this CDR3 is encoded by other sequences in the same sample as well. The rearrangement links TRBV12-3 or TRBV12-4 to TRBJ2-7, with no clear D. V lost 4 bases to trimming and J lost 2 bases, with 3 bases between them. The CDR3 sequence is 11 residues long. The CDR3 is CASSSPYEQYF. The CDR3 region has the DNA TGTGCCAGCAGTTCCCCCTACGAGCAGTACTTC.

This chain joins TRBV19 and TRBJ2-7, with TRBD1 identical over 7 bases. CDR3 length: 14 residues. Germline V lookup: CDR1 LNHDA, CDR2 SQIVND (reference sequence). V was clipped by 4 bases and J by 3 bases; unmatched bases: 6. The CDR3: CASSTSWDSYEQYF. The CDR3 nucleotides read TGTGCCAGTAGTACTTCCTGGGACAGCTACGAGCAGTACTTC. Combining the CDR3 with reference TRBV19 and TRBJ2-7 gives the whole variable domain DGGITQSPKYLFRKEGQNVTLSCEQNLNHDAMYWYRQDPGQGLRLIYYSQIVNDFQKGDIAEGYSVSREKKESFPLTVTSAQKNPTAFYLCASSTSWDSYEQYFGPGTRLTVT.

This chain connects TRBV2 to TRBJ1-2, with D hard to call. Trimming stripped 3 bases from V and 4 bases from J, with 18 bases between. From germline, CDR1 is SNHLY and CDR2 FYNNEI. This CDR3 region has 16 residues. CDR3 region: CASSDKSGSKIYGYTF. The CDR3, as DNA: TGTGCCAGCAGTGATAAGTCAGGTAGCAAGATCTATGGCTACACCTTC.

V gene TRBV2 combines with J gene TRBJ1-1, with TRBD1 matching over 8 bases. Trimming removed 6 bases from V and 1 base from J; junction bases left unmatched: 7. This CDR3 contains 15 residues. Germline loops: CDR1 SNHLY, CDR2 FYNNEI. The CDR3 DNA is TGTGCCAGCAGGGACAGGGTGAGAGCGAACACTGAAGCTTTCTTT. Protein sequence: CASRDRVRANTEAFF. The whole variable domain, remainder taken from reference TRBV2 and TRBJ1-1, is EPEVTQTPSHQVTQMGQEVILRCVPISNHLYFYWYRQILGQKVEFLVSFYNNEISEKSEIFDDQFSVERPDGSNFTLKIRSTKLEDSAMYFCASRDRVRANTEAFFGQGTRLTVV.

The chain couples TRBV28 to TRBJ1-1, with 7 positions matching TRBD1. Germline loops: CDR1 MDHEN, CDR2 SYDVKM. The ends lost 5 bases at V and 4 bases at J; junction bases unmatched: 7. The CDR3 contains 14 residues. CDR3 bases: TGTGCCAGCAGTGAGACAGGGAGGGGCACTGAAGCTTTCTTT. Protein product: CASSETGRGTEAFF.

The chain combines TRBV7-6 with TRBJ1-1, with D perhaps matching TRBD1 (5 bases). V lost 2 bases and J 0 bases, leaving 10 bases between the germline ends. Germline loops: CDR1 SGHVS, CDR2 FNYEAQ. The length of the CDR3 is 15 residues. CDR3: CASSLLDSMNTEAFF. The CDR3 DNA sequence: TGTGCCAGCAGCTTACTTGACAGTATGAACACTGAAGCTTTCTTT.

This chain links TRBV4-1 with TRBJ1-5; possible D gene TRBD1, 5 bases. The germline V gene encodes CDR1 MGHRA and CDR2 YSYEKL. V was cut by 4 bases and J by 4 bases, with 17 bases left in between. This CDR3 comprises 16 residues. In nucleotides, the CDR3 is TGCGCCAGCAGCCGTACCGCCGGGACCGTGAATCAGCCCCAGCATTTT. This encodes CASSRTAGTVNQPQHF.

This clone occurred a few times. The rearrangement uses TRBV21-1 and TRBJ2-7; TRBD1 is the table's D call and was not checked against the DNA. TRBV21-1 is deemed a pseudogene. This CDR3 has 15 residues. CDR3 loop: CASSTWTGPPYEQYF. CDR3 sequence (DNA): TGTGCCAGCAGCACATGGACAGGGCCCCCGTACGAGCAGTACTTC.

The CDR3 spells CASSNDTRLYTF. The CDR3, as DNA: TGTGCCAGCTCAAACGATACTCGCTTGTACACCTTC. This chain joins TRBV18 and TRBJ1-2; the D is unclear. Germline V gene lookup returns CDR1 KGHSH and CDR2 LQKENI. The CDR3 consists of 12 residues. V was shortened by 5 bases and J by 11 bases, with 15 bases between the two germline ends.

The chain links TRBV4-1 to TRBJ1-4; no clear D gene. Germline V gene data show CDR1 as MGHRA and CDR2 as YSYEKL. Trimming removed 3 bases from V and 7 bases from J, with 15 bases in between. The CDR3 is 15 amino acids. The DNA of the CDR3 is TGCGCCAGCAGCCAGACCGGTGGCACGGGTGAAAAACTGTTTTTT. Translation gives CASSQTGGTGEKLFF.

The rearrangement uses TRBV11-2 and TRBJ2-3; maybe TRBD1 (6 bases). Trimming took 3 bases from V and 6 from J, leaving 13 bases between them. CDR3 length: 14 residues. CDR1 SGHAT and CDR2 FQNNGV come from the germline V gene. CDR3: CASSLGGGVDTQYF. The DNA of the CDR3 is TGTGCCAGCAGCTTGGGTGGGGGCGTGGATACGCAGTATTTT.

The V call is TRBV7-3, the J call TRBJ2-1; D remains ambiguous. The V gene's germline CDR1 is SGHTA and CDR2 FQGTGA. The CDR3 contains 14 residues. V dropped 1 base and J dropped 3 bases, with 7 bases sitting between them. The CDR3 nucleotides are TGTGCCAGCAGCTTAATCGGCGGCTACAATGAGCAGTTCTTC. Amino acids: CASSLIGGYNEQFF.

Written as DNA, the CDR3 is TGTGCCAGATACGACGCGGGCTACAATGAGCAGTTCTTC. This gives the protein CARYDAGYNEQFF. This chain uses TRBV27 with TRBJ2-1; weak D call: TRBD2 (5 bases). V lost 9 bases and J lost 3, with 12 bases in between. From germline, CDR1 is MNHEY and CDR2 SMNVEV (reference sequence). The CDR3 is made up of 13 amino acids.